This T cell receptor beta chain was captured in a study of shared clonotypes between healthy human individuals. General observations from the study: Across a handful of donors, naive CD4 shared 5% to 6%, naive CD8 about 3.2%, memory CD4 about 2.4%, memory CD8 over 0.3%. Represented genetic and exposure-history diversity was restricted by having few donors. Relative to memory subsets, naive subsets generally showed larger estimated richness.

TCRdb's table, derived via immunoSEQ multiplex PCR, lists solely in-frame clones and lacks some. The table shows hundreds of thousands of clones, with less than 96% occurring only once. All participating donors were Caucasian adults from Nashville, Tennessee. Notes on this clone: Its target is unknown.

Specimen: naive CD4+ T cells sorted from blood. Subset: CD45RA+ positively selected. This receptor was obtained from a woman in her 30s in good health.

CDR3 DNA: TGTGCCAGCAGTTTCACCGCAACTAATGAAAAACTGTTTTTT. Its translation is CASSFTATNEKLFF. V usage is TRBV6-5 and J usage is TRBJ1-4; no definite D call. CDR3 length: 14 amino acids. Germline V gene data show CDR1 as MNHEY and CDR2 as SVGAGI. V was trimmed by 4 bases and J by 0 bases, leaving 6 bases between them.